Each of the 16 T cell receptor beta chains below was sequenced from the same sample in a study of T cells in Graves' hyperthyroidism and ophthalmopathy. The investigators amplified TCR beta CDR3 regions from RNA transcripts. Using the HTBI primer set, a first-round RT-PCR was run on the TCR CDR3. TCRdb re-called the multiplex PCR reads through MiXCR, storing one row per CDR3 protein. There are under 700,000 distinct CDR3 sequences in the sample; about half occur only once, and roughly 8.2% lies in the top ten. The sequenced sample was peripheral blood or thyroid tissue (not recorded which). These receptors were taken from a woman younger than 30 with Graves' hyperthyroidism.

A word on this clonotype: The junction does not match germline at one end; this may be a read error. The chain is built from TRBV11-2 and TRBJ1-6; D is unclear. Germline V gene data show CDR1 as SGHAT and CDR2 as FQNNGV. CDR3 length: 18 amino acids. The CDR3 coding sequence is TGCGCCAGCAGCCAAGATCTTGCCAGCATTTCCTATAATTCACCCCTCCACTTT. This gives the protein CASSQDLASISYNSPLHF.

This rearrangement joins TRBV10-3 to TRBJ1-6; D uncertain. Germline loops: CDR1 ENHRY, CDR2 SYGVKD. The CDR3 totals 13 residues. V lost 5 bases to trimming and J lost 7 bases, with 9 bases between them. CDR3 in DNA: TGTGCCATCAGTTTCGGAGAAAATTCACCCCTCCACTTT. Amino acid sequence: CAISFGENSPLHF.

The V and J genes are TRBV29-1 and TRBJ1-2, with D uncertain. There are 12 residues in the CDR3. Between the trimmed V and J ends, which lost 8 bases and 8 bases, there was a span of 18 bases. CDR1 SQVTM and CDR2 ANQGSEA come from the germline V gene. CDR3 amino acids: CSSGGLAGGYTF. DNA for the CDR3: TGCAGCTCGGGTGGACTAGCGGGAGGCTACACCTTC.

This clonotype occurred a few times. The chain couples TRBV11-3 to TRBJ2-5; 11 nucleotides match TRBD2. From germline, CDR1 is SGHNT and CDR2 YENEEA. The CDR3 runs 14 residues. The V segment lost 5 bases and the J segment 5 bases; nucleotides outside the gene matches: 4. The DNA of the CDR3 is TGTGCCAGCAGCATGACTAGCGGGACTGAGACCCAGTACTTC. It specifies CASSMTSGTETQYF.

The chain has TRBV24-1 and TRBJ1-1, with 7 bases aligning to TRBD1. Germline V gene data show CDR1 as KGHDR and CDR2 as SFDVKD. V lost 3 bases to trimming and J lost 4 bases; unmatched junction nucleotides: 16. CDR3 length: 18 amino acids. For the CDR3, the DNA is TGTGCCACCAGTGATCAAGTCCAGGGGGATGGGACGATCACTGAAGCTTTCTTT. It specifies CATSDQVQGDGTITEAFF.

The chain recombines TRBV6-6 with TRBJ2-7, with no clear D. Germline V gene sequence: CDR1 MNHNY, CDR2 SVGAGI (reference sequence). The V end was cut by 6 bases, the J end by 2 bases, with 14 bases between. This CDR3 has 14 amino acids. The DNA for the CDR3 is TGTGCCAGCAGCCCCGCGGCGGAAACCTACGAGCAGTACTTC. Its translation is CASSPAAETYEQYF.

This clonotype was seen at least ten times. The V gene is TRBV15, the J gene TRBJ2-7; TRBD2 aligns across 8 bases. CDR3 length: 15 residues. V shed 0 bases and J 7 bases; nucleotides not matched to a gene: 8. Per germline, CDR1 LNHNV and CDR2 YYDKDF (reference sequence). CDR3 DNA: TGTGCCACCAGCAGAGATCGAGCGGGAGCGGGGGAGCAGTACTTC. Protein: CATSRDRAGAGEQYF.

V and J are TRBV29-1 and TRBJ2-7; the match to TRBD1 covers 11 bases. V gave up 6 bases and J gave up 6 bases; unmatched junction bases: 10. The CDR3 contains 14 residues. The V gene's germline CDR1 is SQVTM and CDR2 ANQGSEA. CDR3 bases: TGCAGCGTCGATCGGGGGACAGGGGGGGGCGAGCAGTACTTC. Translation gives CSVDRGTGGGEQYF.

Here the CDR3 reads CASSTRQTTYEQYF. In DNA form, the CDR3 reads TGTGCCAGCAGTACCAGACAGACTACCTACGAGCAGTACTTC. J is TRBJ2-7 and V is TRBV6-1, with D perhaps being TRBD1 or TRBD2 (5 bases each). V dropped 5 bases and J dropped 2 bases, with 13 bases sitting between them. This CDR3 has 14 residues. CDR1 and CDR2 (germline): MNHNS, SASEGT.

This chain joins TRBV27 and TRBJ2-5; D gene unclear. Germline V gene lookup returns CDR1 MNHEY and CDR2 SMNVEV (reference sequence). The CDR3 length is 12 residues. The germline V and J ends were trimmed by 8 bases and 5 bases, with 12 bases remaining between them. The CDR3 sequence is CASGNNGETQYF. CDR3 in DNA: TGTGCCAGCGGTAATAACGGGGAGACCCAGTACTTC.

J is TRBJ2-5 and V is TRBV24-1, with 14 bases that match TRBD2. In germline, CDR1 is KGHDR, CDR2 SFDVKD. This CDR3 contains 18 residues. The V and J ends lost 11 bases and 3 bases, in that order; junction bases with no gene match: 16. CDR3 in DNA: TGTGCCAGCAGCCAACGGACTAGCGGGAGGTCTTTGGAAGAGACCCAGTACTTC. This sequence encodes CASSQRTSGRSLEETQYF.

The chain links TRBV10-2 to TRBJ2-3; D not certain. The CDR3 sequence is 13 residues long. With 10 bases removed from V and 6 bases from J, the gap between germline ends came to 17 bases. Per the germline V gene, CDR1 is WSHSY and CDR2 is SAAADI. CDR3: CAITHPEADTQYF. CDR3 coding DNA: TGCGCCATAACCCACCCGGAAGCCGATACGCAGTATTTT.

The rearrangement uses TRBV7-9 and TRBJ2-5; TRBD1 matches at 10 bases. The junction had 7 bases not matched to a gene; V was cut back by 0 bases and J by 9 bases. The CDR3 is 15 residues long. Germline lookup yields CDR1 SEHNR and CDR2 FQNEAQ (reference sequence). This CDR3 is CASSLADRGHQPQYF. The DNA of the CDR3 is TGTGCCAGCAGCTTAGCTGACAGGGGGCATCAGCCCCAGTACTTC.

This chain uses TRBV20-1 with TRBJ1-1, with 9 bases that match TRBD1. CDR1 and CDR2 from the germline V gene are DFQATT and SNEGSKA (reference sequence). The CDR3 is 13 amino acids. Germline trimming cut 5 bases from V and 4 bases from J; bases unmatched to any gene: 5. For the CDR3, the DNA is TGCAGTGCTGCGACAGGGGGGTTCACTGAAGCTTTCTTT. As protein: CSAATGGFTEAFF.

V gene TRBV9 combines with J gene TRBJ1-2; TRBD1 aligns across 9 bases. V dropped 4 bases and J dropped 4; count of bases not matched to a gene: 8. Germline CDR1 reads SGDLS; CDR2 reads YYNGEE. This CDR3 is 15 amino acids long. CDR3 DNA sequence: TGTGCCAGCAGCCCCCGGGACAGGGCTCCCTATGGCTACACCTTC. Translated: CASSPRDRAPYGYTF.

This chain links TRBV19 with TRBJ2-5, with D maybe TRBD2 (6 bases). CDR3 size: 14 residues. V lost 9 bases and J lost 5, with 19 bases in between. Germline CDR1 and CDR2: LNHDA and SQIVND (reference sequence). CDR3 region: CASRPPRRGETQYF. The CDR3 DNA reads TGTGCCAGCAGACCCCCGAGGAGGGGCGAGACCCAGTACTTC.